This TCR beta chain emerged from a study of high-grade serous ovarian cancer treatment subgroups. The CDR3 extends over 11 amino acids. With 3 bases removed from V and 4 bases from J, the gap between germline ends came to 3 bases. CDR1 and CDR2 (germline): SGDLS, YYNGEE. This clone came up a few times. Tumor tissue was taken before any definitive surgery or chemotherapy was given. Produced via immunoSEQ multiplex PCR; TCRdb's table is partial and in-frame only. In the table there are nearly 7,000 clones, over 60% of which are singletons. The gene calls are TRBV9 and TRBJ2-3, with no clear D. The sample taken for sequencing was tumor tissue. The clonotype was recovered from a human donor with high-grade serous ovarian cancer. The CDR3: CASSEADTQYF. The CDR3 nucleotides are TGTGCCAGCAGCGAGGCAGATACGCAGTATTTT.